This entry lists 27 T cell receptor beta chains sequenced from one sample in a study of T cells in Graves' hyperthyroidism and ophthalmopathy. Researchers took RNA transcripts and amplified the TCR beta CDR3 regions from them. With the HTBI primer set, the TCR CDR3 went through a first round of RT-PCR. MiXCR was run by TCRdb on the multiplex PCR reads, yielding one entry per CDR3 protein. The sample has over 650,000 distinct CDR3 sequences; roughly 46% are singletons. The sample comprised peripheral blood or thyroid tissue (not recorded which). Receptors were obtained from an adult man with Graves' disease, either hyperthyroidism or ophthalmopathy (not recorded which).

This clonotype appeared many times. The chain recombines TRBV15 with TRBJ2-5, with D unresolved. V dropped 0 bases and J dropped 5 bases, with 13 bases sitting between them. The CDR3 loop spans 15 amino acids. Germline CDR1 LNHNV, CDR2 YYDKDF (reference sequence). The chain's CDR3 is CATSRDLLESETQYF. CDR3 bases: TGTGCCACCAGCAGAGATTTACTTGAATCGGAGACCCAGTACTTC. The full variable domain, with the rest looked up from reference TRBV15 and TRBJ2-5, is DAMVIQNPRYQVTQFGKPVTLSCSQTLNHNVMYWYQQKSSQAPKLLFHYYDKDFNNEADTPDNFQSRRPNTSFCFLDIRSPGLGDTAMYLCATSRDLLESETQYFGPGTRLLVL.

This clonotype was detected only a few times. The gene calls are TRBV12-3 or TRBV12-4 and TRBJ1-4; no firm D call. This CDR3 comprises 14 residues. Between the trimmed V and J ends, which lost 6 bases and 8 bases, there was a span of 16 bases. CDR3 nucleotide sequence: TGTGCCAGCAGCTACCGGAGTAGACGGGAAAAACTGTTTTTT. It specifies CASSYRSRREKLFF.

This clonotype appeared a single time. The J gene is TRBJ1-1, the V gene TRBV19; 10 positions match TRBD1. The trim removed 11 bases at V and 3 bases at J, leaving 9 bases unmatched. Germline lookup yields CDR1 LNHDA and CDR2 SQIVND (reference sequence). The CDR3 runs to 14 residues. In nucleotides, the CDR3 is TGTGCCTGGAGGACAGGGGGGTGGCACACTGAAGCTTTCTTT. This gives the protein CAWRTGGWHTEAFF. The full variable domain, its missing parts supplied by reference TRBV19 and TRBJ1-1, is DGGITQSPKYLFRKEGQNVTLSCEQNLNHDAMYWYRQDPGQGLRLIYYSQIVNDFQKGDIAEGYSVSREKKESFPLTVTSAQKNPTAFYLCAWRTGGWHTEAFFGQGTRLTVV.

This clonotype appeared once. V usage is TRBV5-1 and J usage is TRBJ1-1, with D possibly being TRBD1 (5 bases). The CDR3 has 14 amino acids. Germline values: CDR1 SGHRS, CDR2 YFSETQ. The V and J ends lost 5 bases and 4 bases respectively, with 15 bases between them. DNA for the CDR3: TGCGCCAGCAGAGTCGACAGAGGGAGCACTGAAGCTTTCTTT. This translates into CASRVDRGSTEAFF. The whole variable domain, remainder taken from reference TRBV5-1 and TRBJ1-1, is KAGVTQTPRYLIKTRGQQVTLSCSPISGHRSVSWYQQTPGQGLQFLFEYFSETQRNKGNFPGRFSGRQFSNSRSEMNVSTLELGDSALYLCASRVDRGSTEAFFGQGTRLTVV.

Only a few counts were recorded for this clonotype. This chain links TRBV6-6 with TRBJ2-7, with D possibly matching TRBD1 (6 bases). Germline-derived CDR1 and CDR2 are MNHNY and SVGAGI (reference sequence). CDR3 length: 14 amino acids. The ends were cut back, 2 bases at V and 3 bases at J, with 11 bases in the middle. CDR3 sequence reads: CASSYTDSLYEQYF. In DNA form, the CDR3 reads TGTGCCAGCAGTTACACGGACAGTCTCTACGAGCAGTACTTC.

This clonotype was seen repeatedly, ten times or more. The CDR3 sequence: CSAGQGDYGYTF. The CDR3 nucleotides read TGCAGTGCCGGACAGGGCGACTATGGCTACACCTTC. The chain has TRBV20-1 and TRBJ1-2; 8 positions match TRBD1. The CDR3 runs to 12 residues. Per germline, CDR1 DFQATT and CDR2 SNEGSKA (reference sequence). Trimming took 6 bases from V and 3 from J; bases not matched to a gene: 3.

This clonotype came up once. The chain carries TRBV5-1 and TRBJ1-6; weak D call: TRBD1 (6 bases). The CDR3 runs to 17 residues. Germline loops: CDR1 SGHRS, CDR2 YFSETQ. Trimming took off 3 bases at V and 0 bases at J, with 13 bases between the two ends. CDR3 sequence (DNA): TGCGCCAGCAGCTCAACGGACAGAGGCTCCTATAATTCACCCCTCCACTTT. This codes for CASSSTDRGSYNSPLHF.

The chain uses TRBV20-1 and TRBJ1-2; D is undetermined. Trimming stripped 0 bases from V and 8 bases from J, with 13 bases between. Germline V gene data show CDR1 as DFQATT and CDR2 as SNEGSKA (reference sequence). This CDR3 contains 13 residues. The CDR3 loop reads CSARDAGGWGYTF. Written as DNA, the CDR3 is TGCAGTGCTAGAGATGCAGGAGGGTGGGGCTACACCTTC.

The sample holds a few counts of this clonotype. CDR3 DNA: TGTGCCAGTAGTATCTTGCGGGGTACCGGGGAGCTGTTTTTT. As protein: CASSILRGTGELFF. The J gene is TRBJ2-2, the V gene TRBV19; a weak D match, TRBD2 (6 bases). Germline CDR1 and CDR2: LNHDA and SQIVND (reference sequence). V was cut by 3 bases and J by 5 bases, with 10 bases left in between. This CDR3 region has 14 residues.

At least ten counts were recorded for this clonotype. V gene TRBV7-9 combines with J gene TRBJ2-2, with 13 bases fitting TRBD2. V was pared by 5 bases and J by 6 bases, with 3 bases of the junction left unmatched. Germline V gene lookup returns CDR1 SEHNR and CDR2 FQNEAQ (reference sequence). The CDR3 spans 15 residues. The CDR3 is CASSHGTSGAGELFF. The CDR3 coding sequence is TGTGCCAGCAGCCACGGGACTAGCGGGGCCGGGGAGCTGTTTTTT.

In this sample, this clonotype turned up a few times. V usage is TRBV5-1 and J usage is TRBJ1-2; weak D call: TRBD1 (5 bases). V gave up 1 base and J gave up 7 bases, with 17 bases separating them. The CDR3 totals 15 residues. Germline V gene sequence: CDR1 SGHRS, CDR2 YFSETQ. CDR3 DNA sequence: TGCGCCAGCAGCTTGCCAACCCCAGGGAGCGGTGGCTACACCTTC. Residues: CASSLPTPGSGGYTF.

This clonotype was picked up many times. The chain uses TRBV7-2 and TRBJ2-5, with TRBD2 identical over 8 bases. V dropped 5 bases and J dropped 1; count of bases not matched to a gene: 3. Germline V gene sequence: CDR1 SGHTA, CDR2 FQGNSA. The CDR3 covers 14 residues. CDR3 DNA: TGTGCCAGCAGCCTTAGCGGGGCCCAAGAGACCCAGTACTTC. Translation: CASSLSGAQETQYF.

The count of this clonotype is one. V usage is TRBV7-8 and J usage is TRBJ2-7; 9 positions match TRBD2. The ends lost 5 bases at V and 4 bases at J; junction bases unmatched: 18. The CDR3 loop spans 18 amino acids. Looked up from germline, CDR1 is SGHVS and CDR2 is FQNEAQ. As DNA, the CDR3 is TGTGCCAGCAGCCCCCGGGGTAGCGGGAGCTGGGTGTGGTACGAGCAGTACTTC. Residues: CASSPRGSGSWVWYEQYF.

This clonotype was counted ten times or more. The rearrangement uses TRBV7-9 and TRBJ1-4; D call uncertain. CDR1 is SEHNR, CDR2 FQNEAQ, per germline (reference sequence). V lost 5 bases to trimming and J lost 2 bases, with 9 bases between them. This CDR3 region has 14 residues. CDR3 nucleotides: TGTGCCAGCAGCGACTCGGGGACTAATGAAAAACTGTTTTTT. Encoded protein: CASSDSGTNEKLFF. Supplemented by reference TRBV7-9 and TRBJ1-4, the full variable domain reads DTGVSQNPRHKITKRGQNVTFRCDPISEHNRLYWYRQTLGQGPEFLTYFQNEAQLEKSRLLSDRFSAERPKGSFSTLEIQRTEQGDSAMYLCASSDSGTNEKLFFGSGTQLSVL.

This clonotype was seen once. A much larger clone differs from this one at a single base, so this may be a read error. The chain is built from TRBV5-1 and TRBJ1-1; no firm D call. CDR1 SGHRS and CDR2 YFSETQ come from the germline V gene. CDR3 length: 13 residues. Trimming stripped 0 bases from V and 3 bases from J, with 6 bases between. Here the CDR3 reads CASSLDPDTEAFF. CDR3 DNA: TGCGCCAGCAGCTTGGACCCAGACACTGAAGCTTTCTTT.

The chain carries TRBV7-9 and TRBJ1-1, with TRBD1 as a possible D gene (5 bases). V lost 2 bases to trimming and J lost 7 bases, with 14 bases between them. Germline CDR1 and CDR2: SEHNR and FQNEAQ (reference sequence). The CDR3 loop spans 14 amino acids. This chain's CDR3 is CASSLPGSSREAFF. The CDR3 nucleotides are TGTGCCAGCAGCTTACCAGGGTCCAGCCGTGAAGCTTTCTTT.

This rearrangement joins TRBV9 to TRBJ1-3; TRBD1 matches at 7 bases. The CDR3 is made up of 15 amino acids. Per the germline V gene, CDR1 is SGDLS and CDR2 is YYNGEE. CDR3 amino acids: CASGSGTEVGNTIYF. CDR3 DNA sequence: TGTGCTAGTGGATCTGGGACAGAAGTTGGAAACACCATATATTTT.

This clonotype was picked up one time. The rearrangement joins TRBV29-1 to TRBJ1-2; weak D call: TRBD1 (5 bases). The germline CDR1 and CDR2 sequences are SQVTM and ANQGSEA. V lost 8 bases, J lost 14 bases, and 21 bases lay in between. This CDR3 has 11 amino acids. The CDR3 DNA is TGCAGCTGGGCGGACGACAGTATTAGGACCTTC. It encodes CSWADDSIRTF.

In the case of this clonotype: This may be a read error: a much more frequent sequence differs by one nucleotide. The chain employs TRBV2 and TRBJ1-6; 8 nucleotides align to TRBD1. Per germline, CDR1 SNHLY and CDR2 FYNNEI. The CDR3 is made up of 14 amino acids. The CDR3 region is CASEDRGKDSPPHF. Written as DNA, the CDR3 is TGTGCCAGTGAAGACAGGGGAAAGGATTCACCCCCCCACTTT.

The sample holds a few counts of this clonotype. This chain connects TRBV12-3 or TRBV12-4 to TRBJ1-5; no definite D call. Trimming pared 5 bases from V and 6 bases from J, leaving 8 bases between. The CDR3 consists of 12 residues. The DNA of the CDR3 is TGTGCCAGCAGTAAGATTGGTCAGCCCCAGCATTTT. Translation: CASSKIGQPQHF.

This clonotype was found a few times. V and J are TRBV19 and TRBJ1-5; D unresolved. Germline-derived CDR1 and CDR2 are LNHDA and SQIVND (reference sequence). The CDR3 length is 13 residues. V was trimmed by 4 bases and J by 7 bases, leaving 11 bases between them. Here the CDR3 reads CASSNYLSQPQHF. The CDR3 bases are TGTGCCAGTAGTAACTACTTAAGCCAGCCCCAGCATTTT.

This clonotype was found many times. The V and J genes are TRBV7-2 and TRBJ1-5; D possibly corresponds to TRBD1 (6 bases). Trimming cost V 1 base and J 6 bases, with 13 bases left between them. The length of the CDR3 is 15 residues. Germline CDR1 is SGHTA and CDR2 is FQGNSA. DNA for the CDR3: TGTGCCAGCAGCTTAGATGGGGGGCGCTTTCAGCCCCAGCATTTT. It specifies CASSLDGGRFQPQHF.

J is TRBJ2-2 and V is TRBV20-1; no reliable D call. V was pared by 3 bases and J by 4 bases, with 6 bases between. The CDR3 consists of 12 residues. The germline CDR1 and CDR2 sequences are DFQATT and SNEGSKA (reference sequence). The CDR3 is CSASRTTGELFF. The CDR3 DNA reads TGCAGTGCTAGTCGAACCACCGGGGAGCTGTTTTTT.

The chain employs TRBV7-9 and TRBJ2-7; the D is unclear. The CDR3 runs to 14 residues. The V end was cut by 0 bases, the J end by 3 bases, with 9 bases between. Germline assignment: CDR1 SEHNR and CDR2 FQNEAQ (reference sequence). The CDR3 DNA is TGTGCCAGCAGCTTAGCAGGGTGGAACTACGAGCAGTACTTC. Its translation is CASSLAGWNYEQYF.

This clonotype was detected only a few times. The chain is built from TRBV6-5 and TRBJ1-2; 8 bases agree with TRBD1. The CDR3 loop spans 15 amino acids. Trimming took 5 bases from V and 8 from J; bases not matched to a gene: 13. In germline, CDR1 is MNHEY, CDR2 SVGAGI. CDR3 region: CASSPPDGQGGGYTF. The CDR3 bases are TGTGCCAGCAGTCCACCCGACGGACAGGGAGGGGGCTACACCTTC.

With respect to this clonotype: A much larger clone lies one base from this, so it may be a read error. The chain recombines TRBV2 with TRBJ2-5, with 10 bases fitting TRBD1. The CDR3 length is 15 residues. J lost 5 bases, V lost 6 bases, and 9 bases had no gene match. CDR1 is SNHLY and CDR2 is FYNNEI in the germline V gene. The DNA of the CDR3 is TGTGCCAGCAGCCCGGACAGGGGGAATTTCGAGACCCAGTACTTC. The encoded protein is CASSPDRGNFETQYF. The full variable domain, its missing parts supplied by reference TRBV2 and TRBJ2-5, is EPEVTQTPSHQVTQMGQEVILRCVPISNHLYFYWYRQILGQKVEFLVSFYNNEISEKSEIFDDQFSVERPDGSNFTLKIRSTKLEDSAMYFCASSPDRGNFETQYFGPGTRLLVL.

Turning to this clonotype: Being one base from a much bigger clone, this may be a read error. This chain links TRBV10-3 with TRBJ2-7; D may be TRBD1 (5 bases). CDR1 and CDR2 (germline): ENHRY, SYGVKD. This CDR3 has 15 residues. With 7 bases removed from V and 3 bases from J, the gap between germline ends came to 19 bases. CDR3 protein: CAITNDSFPDYEQYF. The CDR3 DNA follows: TGTGCCATCACCAACGACAGCTTCCCCGACTACGAGCAGTACTTC.